The clone carrying this T cell receptor (beta chain) is a singleton in its sample. Its antigen is not identified. One end of the junction is discordant with germline, which a read error may explain. Germline CDR1 is SGHKS and CDR2 is YYEKEE (reference sequence). The CDR3 is 14 residues long. The template used for profiling TCR beta VDJ and CDR3 was genomic DNA. TCRdb processed the reads anew with MiXCR; each CDR3 protein has one entry. The data hold some 150,000 distinct CDR3 sequences, with 41% observed a single time. This record comes from a study of CD8+CD57+ T cells in acquired aplastic anemia. Study at large: When averaged, DNA from sorted CD4+ and CD8+ cells came to 3 to 3.5 ug. Read counts for CD4+ cells (from healthy donors) averaged roughly 10 million.

Study results and limitations: Patients and controls shared nearly 30 CD8+ CDR3 sequences, which appeared highly expressed in patients and within their immunodominant clones.

V is TRBV5-5 and J is TRBJ2-2; 7 bases map to TRBD2. Sequencing input: sorted CD4+, CD8+, or CD8+CD57+ T cells (not recorded which) from PBMCs. This clonotype was sampled from a human donor in good health, serving as a control. CDR3 nucleotide sequence: TGCGCCAGCAGCCAAGTGCTAGCGGTCGGGGAGCTGTTTTTT. It yields the protein CASSQVLAVGELFF.